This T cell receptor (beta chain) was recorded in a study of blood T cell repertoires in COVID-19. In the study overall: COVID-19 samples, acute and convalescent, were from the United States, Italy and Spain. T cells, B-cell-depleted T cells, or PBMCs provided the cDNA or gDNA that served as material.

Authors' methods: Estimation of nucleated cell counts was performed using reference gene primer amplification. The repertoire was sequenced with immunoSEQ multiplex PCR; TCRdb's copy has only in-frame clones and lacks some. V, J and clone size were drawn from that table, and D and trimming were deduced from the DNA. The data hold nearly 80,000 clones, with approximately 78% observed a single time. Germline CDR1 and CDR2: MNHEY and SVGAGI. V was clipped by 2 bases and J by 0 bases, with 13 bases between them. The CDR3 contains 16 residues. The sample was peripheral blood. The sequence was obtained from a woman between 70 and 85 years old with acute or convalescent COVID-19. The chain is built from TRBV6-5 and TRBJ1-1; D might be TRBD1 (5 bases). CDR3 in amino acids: CASSYGQGMMNTEAFF. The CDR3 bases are TGTGCCAGCAGTTACGGGCAGGGCATGATGAACACTGAAGCTTTCTTT.